Shown below are 13 T cell receptor beta chains from a single sample sequenced in a study of blood T cell repertoires in COVID-19. The method was immunoSEQ multiplex PCR; TCRdb's version includes in-frame clones alone and lacks a portion of them. The table has approximately 100,000 clones, 80% to 90% seen once. The sequenced material came from PBMCs or T cells enriched from blood (not recorded which). Receptors were obtained from a woman aged 45-65 years who had recovered from COVID-19.

The chain links TRBV4-1 to TRBJ2-5; possibly TRBD2 for D (5 bases). Germline V lookup: CDR1 MGHRA, CDR2 YSYEKL. Between the trimmed V and J ends, which lost 0 bases and 7 bases, there was a span of 12 bases. The CDR3 runs 14 residues. For the CDR3, the DNA is TGCGCCAGCAGCCAAGACGCCCGGGGTTCGACCCAGTACTTC. This encodes CASSQDARGSTQYF.

The chain is built from TRBV29-1 and TRBJ2-3; no reliable D call. CDR1 SQVTM and CDR2 ANQGSEA come from the germline V gene. This CDR3 is 15 amino acids long. The V and J ends lost 2 bases and 6 bases respectively, with 18 bases between them. CDR3 coding DNA: TGCAGCGTTGAAAGGATGGTAGCCTTAAGGGATACGCAGTATTTT. The encoded protein is CSVERMVALRDTQYF.

V and J are TRBV19 and TRBJ1-5; D perhaps matches TRBD1 (6 bases). This CDR3 is 14 amino acids long. The germline V gene has CDR1 LNHDA and CDR2 SQIVND (reference sequence). Trimming took off 3 bases at V and 6 bases at J, with 12 bases between the two ends. In nucleotides, the CDR3 is TGTGCCAGTAGTATCCACAGGGAGATTCAGCCCCAGCATTTT. Amino acid sequence: CASSIHREIQPQHF.

V and J are TRBV29-1 and TRBJ2-3, with unresolved D. Germline CDR1 SQVTM, CDR2 ANQGSEA. Trimming cost V 0 bases and J 2 bases, with 12 bases left between them. The CDR3 spans 15 residues. CDR3 coding DNA: TGCAGCGTTGAAGATGTGGAACAGATCACAGATACGCAGTATTTT. Encoded protein: CSVEDVEQITDTQYF.

The chain links TRBV20-1 to TRBJ2-3, with no clear D. This CDR3 has 11 amino acids. CDR1 is DFQATT, CDR2 SNEGSKA, per germline (reference sequence). V lost 5 bases, J lost 2 bases, and 5 bases lay in between. CDR3: CSAFYTDTQYF. For the CDR3, the DNA is TGCAGTGCTTTTTACACAGATACGCAGTATTTT.

The genes are TRBV7-9 and TRBJ2-5; 8 bases align to TRBD1. V shed 4 bases, J shed 3 bases, and the junction held 10 bases outside the gene matches. The CDR3 has 16 amino acids. Germline CDR1 reads SEHNR; CDR2 reads FQNEAQ (reference sequence). The CDR3 sequence is CASSSIGTGRKETQYF. CDR3 DNA sequence: TGTGCCAGCAGCTCTATCGGGACAGGCAGAAAAGAGACCCAGTACTTC.

The chain carries TRBV7-7 and TRBJ1-2; D is undetermined. CDR1 is SSHAT, CDR2 FNYEAQ, per germline (reference sequence). Trimming left V 2 bases short and J 8 bases short, with 9 bases between. This CDR3 has 12 amino acids. The CDR3 nucleotides read TGTGCCAGCAGCTTAAACCCAGGCGGCTACACCTTC. As protein: CASSLNPGGYTF.

The rearrangement links TRBV10-2 to TRBJ2-2, with D perhaps TRBD2 (6 bases). V lost 4 bases, J lost 6 bases, and 6 bases lay in between. Germline V gives CDR1 WSHSY, CDR2 SAAADI. The CDR3 is made up of 12 amino acids. The CDR3 DNA is TGCGCCAGCAGTGCGGGGGCCGGGGAGCTGTTTTTT. Residues: CASSAGAGELFF.

The chain has TRBV5-6 and TRBJ1-3, with D maybe TRBD1 (5 bases). CDR3 length: 13 amino acids. Deletions cut 2 bases from V and 6 bases from J, with 9 bases between. The V gene's germline CDR1 is SGHDT and CDR2 YYEEEE. The CDR3 DNA follows: TGTGCCAGCAGCTTTGGGGCTGTAAACACCATATATTTT. This translates into CASSFGAVNTIYF.

The chain has TRBV5-1 and TRBJ1-1; 10 bases are shared with TRBD1. V lost 4 bases, J lost 6 bases, and 12 bases stayed unmatched. The CDR3 contains 16 residues. CDR1 and CDR2 (germline): SGHRS, YFSETQ. This chain's CDR3 is CASSPRGGTGVPEAFF. CDR3 coding DNA: TGCGCCAGCAGCCCCCGCGGCGGGACAGGGGTGCCTGAAGCTTTCTTT.

Only one count was recorded for this clone. The rearrangement uses TRBV5-1 and TRBJ2-2; 12 bases fit TRBD1. Trimming cost V 6 bases and J 3 bases; bases outside gene matches: 6. Germline values: CDR1 SGHRS, CDR2 YFSETQ. The CDR3 consists of 16 residues. The CDR3 region has the DNA TGCGCCAGCAAACCGGGACAGGGGGCTTACACCGGGGAGCTGTTTTTT. It specifies CASKPGQGAYTGELFF.

The V call is TRBV6-1, the J call TRBJ1-1; a possible D gene is TRBD1 (5 bases). In germline, CDR1 is MNHNS, CDR2 SASEGT. The CDR3 is 14 amino acids. V was clipped by 3 bases and J by 3 bases, with 11 bases between them. The CDR3 nucleotides read TGTGCCAGCAGTGAGTGGGGGGAGCACACTGAAGCTTTCTTT. Translation: CASSEWGEHTEAFF.

This sequence joins TRBV10-3 and TRBJ2-2; D is possibly TRBD2 (6 bases). The CDR3 runs 13 residues. Germline CDR1 and CDR2: ENHRY and SYGVKD. V dropped 6 bases and J dropped 5 bases, with 10 bases sitting between them. The CDR3 here is CAIRARGTGELFF. The DNA for the CDR3 is TGTGCCATCAGAGCCCGGGGGACCGGGGAGCTGTTTTTT.